The 24 T cell receptor beta chains in this list originate from one sample, sequenced in a study of blood T cell repertoires in COVID-19. Assay: immunoSEQ multiplex PCR; the TCRdb copy retains only in-frame clones and omits some. The sample yields roughly 70,000 clones, roughly nine tenths seen once. Sequenced sample: peripheral blood. Receptors were obtained from a man aged 65-85 years with active COVID-19.

The gene calls are TRBV19 and TRBJ1-2, with D perhaps matching TRBD1 (5 bases). This CDR3 is built from 14 residues. The V gene's germline CDR1 is LNHDA and CDR2 SQIVND (reference sequence). V gave up 5 bases and J gave up 1 base, with 11 bases separating them. For the CDR3, the DNA is TGTGCCAGTAGTCGGGACGGGAGTAACTATGGCTACACCTTC. Translated, it gives CASSRDGSNYGYTF.

The J gene is TRBJ2-7, the V gene TRBV6-6; D not resolved. The V end lost 3 bases, the J end lost 6 bases, and 18 bases lay between the germline ends. The CDR3 has 15 residues. CDR1 is MNHNY, CDR2 SVGAGI, per germline (reference sequence). As DNA, the CDR3 is TGTGCCAGCAGTTATGCCCCCCTGACGTCGGGCGAGCAGTACTTC. Amino acids: CASSYAPLTSGEQYF.

The CDR3 here is CASSKTSSNSYEQYF. The DNA for the CDR3 is TGTGCCAGCAGTAAGACTAGCTCCAACTCCTACGAGCAGTACTTC. The chain uses TRBV2 and TRBJ2-7; TRBD2 matches at 7 bases. V gave up 5 bases and J gave up 0 bases; unmatched junction bases: 7. The germline CDR1 and CDR2 sequences are SNHLY and FYNNEI. This CDR3 is 15 amino acids long. The whole variable domain, remainder taken from reference TRBV2 and TRBJ2-7, is EPEVTQTPSHQVTQMGQEVILRCVPISNHLYFYWYRQILGQKVEFLVSFYNNEISEKSEIFDDQFSVERPDGSNFTLKIRSTKLEDSAMYFCASSKTSSNSYEQYFGPGTRLTVT.

CDR3 bases: TGTGCCAGCAGCCCAACCTCCTATCAAGAGACCCAGTACTTC. The encoded protein is CASSPTSYQETQYF. The genes are TRBV27 and TRBJ2-5, with D uncertain. CDR3 size: 14 residues. Germline values: CDR1 MNHEY, CDR2 SMNVEV (reference sequence). V lost 6 bases to trimming and J lost 2 bases, with 13 bases between them.

This clone occurred once. Sequence at one end of the junction differs from germline and may be a read error. The chain combines TRBV4-3 with TRBJ2-1; 10 bases align to TRBD2. In germline, CDR1 is LGHNA, CDR2 YSLEER. The CDR3 covers 18 residues. The CDR3 sequence is CASSQDPPGTSANNDQFF. CDR3 DNA: TGCGCCAGCAGCCAAGATCCCCCCGGGACTAGCGCCAACAATGATCAGTTCTTC.

CDR3 residues: CASSRKARDSSSYEQYF. The DNA of the CDR3 is TGTGCCAGCAGTCGGAAGGCCCGGGACTCGAGCTCCTACGAGCAGTACTTC. The chain combines TRBV6-6 with TRBJ2-7; possibly TRBD2 for D (6 bases). The ends were cut back, 5 bases at V and 0 bases at J, with 20 bases in the middle. This CDR3 is 17 amino acids long. Germline assignment: CDR1 MNHNY and CDR2 SVGAGI (reference sequence).

The chain links TRBV5-4 to TRBJ2-2, with a tentative D call TRBD2 (6 bases). The germline V gene has CDR1 SGHNT and CDR2 YYREEE (reference sequence). V was trimmed by 0 bases and J by 8 bases, leaving 14 bases between them. CDR3 length: 15 residues. The CDR3 region has the DNA TGTGCCAGCAGCTTGGTTAGCGGAGGTGGGGGGGAGCTGTTTTTT. This sequence encodes CASSLVSGGGGELFF.

The chain links TRBV6-6 to TRBJ1-5, with D unresolved. The CDR3 sequence is 16 residues long. Trimming pared 2 bases from V and 4 bases from J, leaving 15 bases between. Germline V lookup: CDR1 MNHNY, CDR2 SVGAGI (reference sequence). For the CDR3, the DNA is TGTGCCAGCAGTTACGGGGAGACCTGGGGAAATCAGCCCCAGCATTTT. It encodes CASSYGETWGNQPQHF.

V usage is TRBV6-2 or TRBV6-3 and J usage is TRBJ2-1, with D possibly being TRBD2 (6 bases). Germline CDR1 reads MNHEY; CDR2 reads SVGEGT. Trimming removed 6 bases from V and 5 bases from J, with 17 bases in between. This CDR3 is 15 amino acids long. The CDR3 DNA sequence: TGTGCCAGCAGCCTCGGGGTAGCGGCAAACAATGAGCAGTTCTTC. This translates into CASSLGVAANNEQFF.

The chain recombines TRBV2 with TRBJ2-1, with D perhaps matching TRBD1 (5 bases). The CDR3 sequence is 11 residues long. Looked up from germline, CDR1 is SNHLY and CDR2 is FYNNEI. V was cut by 8 bases and J by 6 bases, with 8 bases left in between. The CDR3 DNA sequence: TGTGCCAGCCCCCAGGGCAATGAGCAGTTCTTC. The encoded protein is CASPQGNEQFF.

This clone was observed a few times. This chain uses TRBV27 with TRBJ2-2; 13 bases map to TRBD2. CDR1 and CDR2 (germline): MNHEY, SMNVEV (reference sequence). The CDR3 is made up of 18 amino acids. V lost 5 bases, J lost 4 bases, and 10 bases stayed unmatched. The CDR3 nucleotides read TGTGCCAGCAGTCCTGGACTAGCGGGAGACCCGGGCACCGGGGAGCTGTTTTTT. Encoded protein: CASSPGLAGDPGTGELFF.

J is TRBJ2-7 and V is TRBV7-2; D perhaps matches TRBD2 (6 bases). Trimming removed 1 base from V and 3 bases from J, with 16 bases in between. CDR3 length: 16 amino acids. Germline CDR1 is SGHTA and CDR2 is FQGNSA. CDR3 in amino acids: CASSLDVGLRLYEQYF. The CDR3 coding sequence is TGTGCCAGCAGCTTAGATGTGGGACTTCGACTCTACGAGCAGTACTTC. The full variable domain, rest sourced from reference TRBV7-2 and TRBJ2-7, is GAGVSQSPSNKVTEKGKDVELRCDPISGHTALYWYRQSLGQGLEFLIYFQGNSAPDKSGLPSDRFSAERTGGSVSTLTIQRTQQEDSAVYLCASSLDVGLRLYEQYFGPGTRLTVT.

The genes are TRBV7-8 and TRBJ2-5, with no clear D. Trimming removed 7 bases from V and 5 bases from J, with 8 bases in between. The CDR3 spans 11 residues. Germline V CDR1 and CDR2: SGHVS, FQNEAQ. CDR3 sequence reads: CASTPGETQYF. The CDR3 DNA is TGTGCCAGCACCCCCGGGGAGACCCAGTACTTC.

The CDR3 reads CATSRDRGRGGGPADTQYF. CDR3 DNA: TGTGCCACCAGCAGAGATCGGGGGCGTGGGGGAGGGCCCGCAGATACGCAGTATTTT. The chain uses TRBV15 and TRBJ2-3; a weak D match, TRBD2 (7 bases). Looked up from germline, CDR1 is LNHNV and CDR2 is YYDKDF (reference sequence). This CDR3 spans 19 amino acids. Trimming stripped 0 bases from V and 4 bases from J, with 23 bases between.

This chain joins TRBV20-1 and TRBJ2-7, with TRBD1 as a possible D gene (5 bases). This CDR3 region has 14 residues. Trimming stripped 3 bases from V and 2 bases from J, with 14 bases between. Germline lookup yields CDR1 DFQATT and CDR2 SNEGSKA (reference sequence). CDR3: CSASAETAPYEQYF. The CDR3 nucleotides read TGCAGTGCTAGTGCGGAGACAGCACCCTACGAGCAGTACTTC.

This clone was counted at least ten times. The J gene is TRBJ2-2, the V gene TRBV4-2; D gene ambiguous. Germline CDR1 is LGHNA and CDR2 is YNFKEQ. The CDR3 runs to 14 residues. The ends were cut back, 0 bases at V and 5 bases at J, with 7 bases in the middle. This chain's CDR3 is CASSQESVTGELFF. DNA for the CDR3: TGTGCCAGCAGCCAAGAGTCCGTAACCGGGGAGCTGTTTTTT.

The chain uses TRBV19 and TRBJ2-5, with 11 bases that match TRBD2. V trimming: 5 bases; J trimming: 4 bases; junction bases outside the gene matches: 18. This CDR3 has 19 amino acids. Per germline, CDR1 LNHDA and CDR2 SQIVND (reference sequence). CDR3 protein: CASSSRVRAGLAVRETQYF. CDR3 DNA: TGTGCCAGTAGTTCAAGGGTTCGAGCGGGACTAGCGGTCCGAGAGACCCAGTACTTC.

The sample holds one count of this clone. The gene calls are TRBV14 and TRBJ1-1, with TRBD1 as a possible D gene (6 bases). Germline V lookup: CDR1 SGHDN, CDR2 FVKESK. The CDR3 is made up of 15 amino acids. V was pared by 1 base and J by 3 bases, with 12 bases between. The CDR3, as DNA: TGTGCCAGCAGCCAAGCAGCCGGGGGGCACACTGAAGCTTTCTTT. Its translation: CASSQAAGGHTEAFF.

The genes are TRBV7-2 and TRBJ2-7; the match to TRBD2 covers 13 bases. The germline V gene encodes CDR1 SGHTA and CDR2 FQGNSA. V lost 1 base, J lost 4 bases, and 13 bases stayed unmatched. CDR3 length equals 19 residues. CDR3 in DNA: TGTGCCAGCAGCTTAGGGGCTAAACCCACTAGCGGGAGGGGATACGAGCAGTACTTC. Translation gives CASSLGAKPTSGRGYEQYF.

The V call is TRBV24-1, the J call TRBJ2-1; 8 bases line up with TRBD2. The CDR3 has 16 residues. Germline CDR1 and CDR2: KGHDR and SFDVKD. V lost 0 bases and J lost 3; bases outside the gene matches: 3. The CDR3 nucleotides read TGTGCCACCAGTGATTTGGAGACTAGCGACTACAATGAGCAGTTCTTC. Translated, it gives CATSDLETSDYNEQFF.

The table lists this clone with a few counts. The chain combines TRBV4-1 with TRBJ2-2, with TRBD2 identical over 7 bases. J was trimmed by 1 base and V by 4 bases; bases with no gene match: 15. CDR3 length: 19 residues. Germline-derived CDR1 and CDR2 are MGHRA and YSYEKL. CDR3 in amino acids: CASSPWVLGLAENTGELFF. CDR3 DNA sequence: TGCGCCAGCAGCCCATGGGTCCTCGGGCTAGCGGAGAACACCGGGGAGCTGTTTTTT.

The chain couples TRBV25-1 to TRBJ1-1; D is ambiguous. Germline CDR1 and CDR2: MGHDK and SYGVNS. V lost 8 bases and J 0 bases, leaving 7 bases between the germline ends. This CDR3 contains 12 residues. The CDR3 loop reads CASGNMNTEAFF. The CDR3 nucleotides are TGTGCCAGCGGTAACATGAACACTGAAGCTTTCTTT.

The genes are TRBV9 and TRBJ1-3, with TRBD1 matching over 7 bases. This CDR3 spans 14 amino acids. Trimming removed 0 bases from V and 8 bases from J; junction bases left unmatched: 5. Germline values: CDR1 SGDLS, CDR2 YYNGEE. CDR3 DNA: TGTGCCAGCAGCGTAGCGACAGGGTTGGACACCATATATTTT. The encoded protein is CASSVATGLDTIYF. The full variable domain, in which reference TRBV9 and TRBJ1-3 provide the parts outside the CDR3, is DSGVTQTPKHLITATGQRVTLRCSPRSGDLSVYWYQQSLDQGLQFLIQYYNGEERAKGNILERFSAQQFPDLHSELNLSSLELGDSALYFCASSVATGLDTIYFGEGSWLTVV.

The chain uses TRBV7-2 and TRBJ2-3, with TRBD2 as a possible D gene (7 bases). Germline lookup yields CDR1 SGHTA and CDR2 FQGNSA. Deletions cut 1 base from V and 2 bases from J, with 16 bases between. The CDR3 loop spans 17 amino acids. CDR3 nucleotide sequence: TGTGCCAGCAGCTTAGGGTTAGGGGAGGGGGTCACAGATACGCAGTATTTT. Translating gives CASSLGLGEGVTDTQYF.